This T cell receptor beta chain was profiled in a study of blood T cell repertoires in COVID-19. Study-wide context: Both acute and convalescent COVID-19 samples were obtained from the United States, Italy and Spain.

This CDR3 is built from 14 residues. Germline lookup yields CDR1 GTSNPN and CDR2 SVGIG (reference sequence). V was trimmed by 2 bases and J by 3 bases, leaving 13 bases between them. Assay: immunoSEQ multiplex PCR; the TCRdb copy retains only in-frame clones and omits some. The table records approximately 340,000 clones, around 88% of them present only once. V and J are TRBV30 and TRBJ1-2; possible D gene TRBD1, 6 bases. Specimen: peripheral blood. This sequence was found in a man aged 30 to 39 with active or convalescent COVID-19. The CDR3 loop reads CAWSPGGGYYGYTF. CDR3 nucleotides: TGTGCCTGGAGTCCGGGGGGGGGCTACTATGGCTACACCTTC.